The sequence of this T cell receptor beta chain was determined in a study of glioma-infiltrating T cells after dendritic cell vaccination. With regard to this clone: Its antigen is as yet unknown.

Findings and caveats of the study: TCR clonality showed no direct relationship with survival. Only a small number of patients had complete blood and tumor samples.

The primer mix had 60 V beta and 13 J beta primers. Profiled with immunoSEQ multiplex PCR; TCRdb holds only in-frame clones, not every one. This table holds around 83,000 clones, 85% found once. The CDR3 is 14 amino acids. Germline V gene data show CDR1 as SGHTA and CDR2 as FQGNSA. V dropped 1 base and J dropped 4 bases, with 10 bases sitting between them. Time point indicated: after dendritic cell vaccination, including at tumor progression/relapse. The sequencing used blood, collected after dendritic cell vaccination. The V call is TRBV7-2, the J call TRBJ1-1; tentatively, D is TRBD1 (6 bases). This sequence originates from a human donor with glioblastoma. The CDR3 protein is CASSLGQGSTEAFF. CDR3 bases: TGTGCCAGCAGCTTAGGTCAGGGGAGCACTGAAGCTTTCTTT.